What follows describes a single TCR beta chain. The record originates from a study of OX40 agonist ivuxolimab in advanced cancers. The CDR3 is 15 residues long. J was trimmed by 0 bases and V by 10 bases; bases with no gene match: 8. CDR1 is SNHLY and CDR2 is FYNNEI in the germline V gene. TCRdb's copy holds only in-frame clones and misses some; the assay was immunoSEQ multiplex PCR. The table lists around 150,000 clones, roughly 91% of them singletons. The receptor comes from an adult with an advanced solid tumor such as melanoma, head and neck, liver or kidney cancer. This specimen was CD4+ or CD8+ T cells sorted from blood, taken in a trial of the OX40 agonist ivuxolimab. The chain carries TRBV2 and TRBJ2-2; 7 nucleotides match TRBD2. The CDR3 DNA sequence: TGTGCCATCCGAGCGGGGATCTCGAACACCGGGGAGCTGTTTTTT. It specifies CAIRAGISNTGELFF.